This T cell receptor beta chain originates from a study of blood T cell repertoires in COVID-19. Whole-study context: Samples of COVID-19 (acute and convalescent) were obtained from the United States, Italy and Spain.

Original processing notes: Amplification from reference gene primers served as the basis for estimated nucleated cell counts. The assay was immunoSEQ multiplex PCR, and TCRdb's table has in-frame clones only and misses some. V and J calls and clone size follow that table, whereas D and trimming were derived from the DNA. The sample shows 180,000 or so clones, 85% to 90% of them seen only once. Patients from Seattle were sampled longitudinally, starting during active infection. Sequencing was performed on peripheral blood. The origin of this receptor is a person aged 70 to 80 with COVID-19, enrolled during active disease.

The CDR3: CSAIGSPSNIQYF. In nucleotides, the CDR3 is TGCAGCGCGATAGGGAGTCCCTCAAACATTCAGTACTTC. The chain uses TRBV29-1 and TRBJ2-4; D possibly corresponds to TRBD2 (5 bases). Looked up from germline, CDR1 is SQVTM and CDR2 is ANQGSEA. The CDR3 consists of 13 residues. Trimming shortened V by 7 bases and J by 6 bases, and 16 bases separated the two germline ends.